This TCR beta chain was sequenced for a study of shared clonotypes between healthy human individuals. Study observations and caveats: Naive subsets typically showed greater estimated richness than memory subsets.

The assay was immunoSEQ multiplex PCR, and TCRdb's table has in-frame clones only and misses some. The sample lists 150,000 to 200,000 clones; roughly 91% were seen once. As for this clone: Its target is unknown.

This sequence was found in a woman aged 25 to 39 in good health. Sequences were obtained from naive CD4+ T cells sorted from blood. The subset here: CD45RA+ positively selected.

The CDR3 region has the DNA TGTGCCAGCAGTTTACGTACCAGCCTCACTAGCGGGAGCGGGAATGAGCAGTTCTTC. Amino acids: CASSLRTSLTSGSGNEQFF. V gene TRBV27 combines with J gene TRBJ2-1, with 11 nucleotides matching TRBD2. This CDR3 has 19 residues. The germline V gene encodes CDR1 MNHEY and CDR2 SMNVEV (reference sequence). The trim removed 2 bases at V and 7 bases at J, leaving 16 bases unmatched.